These T cell receptor beta chains were read from a single sample in a study of T cell responses to AZD1222 COVID-19 vaccine. Some clones are missing from TCRdb's copy, which holds only in-frame ones; the method was immunoSEQ multiplex PCR. The sample lists over 150,000 clones; around 93% were seen once. The sample in question was peripheral blood, obtained 28 days after the second dose of the MenACWY control vaccine. Receptors were obtained from an adult who received the MenACWY meningococcal vaccine as a control. CDR3s include the opening cysteine and the closing phenylalanine or tryptophan. D genes are given only for firm matches. A row's size may be missing; if present it is once, few, many or a size class.

clone_size	d_call	v_call	j_call	cdr3_aa	cdr3_nt
once	-	TRBV12-3/TRBV12-4	TRBJ1-5	CASSSSFTEPQHF	TGTGCCAGCAGTTCTTCTTTTACGGAGCCCCAGCATTTT
-	TRBD1	TRBV25-1	TRBJ1-2	CASSGQGNYGYTF	TGTGCCAGCAGTGGACAGGGAAACTATGGCTACACCTTC
-	TRBD1	TRBV5-4	TRBJ2-7	CASRRDRGEQYF	TGTGCCAGCAGACGAGACAGGGGGGAGCAGTACTTC
-	-	TRBV30	TRBJ2-1	CAWSVGEQFF	TGTGCCTGGAGTGTGGGTGAGCAGTTCTTC
once	-	TRBV6-5	TRBJ1-2	CASFRVGYTF	TGTGCCAGCTTCAGGGTTGGCTACACCTTC
-	-	TRBV6-5	TRBJ1-6	CASRSRDGPNSPLHF	TGTGCCAGCAGGAGCCGGGACGGCCCTAATTCACCCCTCCACTTT
-	TRBD2	TRBV29-1	TRBJ2-1	CSVLNRRGDEQFF	TGCAGCGTTCTTAATCGGCGGGGGGATGAGCAGTTCTTC
-	-	TRBV11-2	TRBJ2-7	CASSPWDGHYEQYF	TGTGCCAGCAGCCCCTGGGACGGGCACTACGAGCAGTACTTC
-	TRBD1	TRBV6-4	TRBJ1-6	CASTGQGYNSPLHF	TGTGCCAGCACCGGACAGGGGTACAATTCACCCCTCCACTTT
-	TRBD1	TRBV11-2	TRBJ1-5	CASSLHQGANQPQHF	TGTGCCAGCAGCTTACATCAGGGGGCGAATCAGCCCCAGCATTTT
-	-	TRBV16	TRBJ1-2	CASSQSRAAENYGYTF	TGTGCCAGCAGCCAATCCCGGGCAGCCGAGAACTATGGCTACACCTTC
-	-	TRBV2	TRBJ1-1	CASREVLRGRTEAFF	TGTGCCAGCAGGGAAGTGCTTCGGGGGAGGACTGAAGCTTTCTTT
-	-	TRBV5-4	TRBJ2-2	CASSQSTGELFF	TGTGCCAGCAGCCAGAGCACCGGGGAGCTGTTTTTT
-	-	TRBV7-9	TRBJ1-6	CASSLAGEGSPLHF	TGTGCCAGCAGCTTAGCGGGGGAGGGTTCACCCCTCCACTTT
-	-	TRBV5-6	TRBJ1-2	CASSLKGTSYGYTF	TGTGCCAGCAGCTTAAAGGGAACGAGTTATGGCTACACCTTC
many	-	TRBV7-9	TRBJ2-2	CASSLGARQATGELFF	TGTGCCAGCAGCTTAGGGGCCCGACAGGCAACCGGGGAGCTGTTTTTT
once	TRBD1	TRBV12-5	TRBJ1-4	CASGSGQPNEKLFF	TGTGCTAGTGGTTCGGGACAGCCCAATGAAAAACTGTTTTTT
-	-	TRBV12-5	TRBJ1-2	CASGLVVGQGDGYTF	TGTGCTAGTGGTTTGGTAGTCGGGCAGGGCGATGGCTACACCTTC
-	TRBD2	TRBV7-2	TRBJ2-1	CASSLRGGYNEQFF	TGTGCCAGCAGCTTACGCGGGGGCTACAATGAGCAGTTCTTC
-	-	TRBV28	TRBJ2-2	CASSQSIRAGELFF	TGTGCCAGCAGCCAATCGATCAGGGCCGGGGAGCTGTTTTTT
-	-	TRBV30	TRBJ1-4	CAWSRGREKLFF	TGTGCCTGGAGCCGGGGAAGGGAAAAACTGTTTTTT
-	TRBD1	TRBV2	TRBJ1-1	CATGGQMNTEAFF	TGTGCCACAGGGGGACAGATGAACACTGAAGCTTTCTTT
-	-	TRBV6-1	TRBJ1-5	CASSDPYRQGNQPQHF	TGTGCCAGCAGTGATCCCTATCGACAGGGCAATCAGCCCCAGCATTTT
-	TRBD1	TRBV7-2	TRBJ1-1	CASSSTGGVNTEAFF	TGTGCCAGCAGCTCTACAGGGGGGGTGAACACTGAAGCTTTCTTT
-	TRBD1	TRBV5-8	TRBJ2-7	CASSPGTGWIEQYF	TGTGCCAGCAGCCCAGGGACAGGGTGGATCGAGCAGTACTTC
-	-	TRBV29-1	TRBJ1-3	CRRIKGGNGNTIYF	TGCAGAAGAATTAAAGGGGGTAATGGAAACACCATATATTTT
-	-	TRBV27	TRBJ1-6	CASSFVSSYNSPLHF	TGTGCCAGCAGTTTTGTGAGCTCCTATAATTCACCCCTCCACTTT
-	-	TRBV21-1	TRBJ2-7	CASSAGTGTGESREQYF	TGTGCCAGCAGCGCGGGGACCGGGACAGGGGAAAGTCGCGAGCAGTACTTC
-	TRBD1	TRBV5-1	TRBJ1-6	CASTGTENSPLHF	TGCGCCAGCACTGGGACAGAAAATTCACCCCTCCACTTT
-	-	TRBV5-6	TRBJ1-6	CASSLGSAYNSPLHF	TGTGCCAGCAGCTTGGGGTCAGCCTATAATTCACCCCTCCACTTT
-	TRBD1	TRBV19	TRBJ1-4	CASSMGQGGEKLFF	TGTGCCAGTAGTATGGGACAGGGTGGTGAAAAACTGTTTTTT
-	TRBD2	TRBV6-4	TRBJ2-3	CASSDWGLASDTQYF	TGTGCCAGCAGTGACTGGGGACTAGCGTCGGATACGCAGTATTTT
-	-	TRBV7-9	TRBJ1-5	CASSRQGGSNQPQHF	TGTGCCAGCAGCCGTCAGGGTGGGTCCAATCAGCCCCAGCATTTT
-	TRBD1	TRBV7-6	TRBJ2-2	CASSLRGTGIGGELFF	TGTGCCAGCAGCTTACGTGGGACAGGGATAGGCGGGGAGCTGTTTTTT
-	-	TRBV7-9	TRBJ1-2	CASSLERAGVYGYTF	TGTGCCAGCAGCTTAGAGCGGGCAGGGGTCTATGGCTACACCTTC
-	TRBD2	TRBV7-3	TRBJ2-1	CTSSPSGNYNEQFF	TGTACCAGCAGCCCTAGCGGCAACTACAATGAGCAGTTCTTC
-	TRBD1	TRBV4-3	TRBJ2-4	CASSQDRTGRNIQYF	TGCGCCAGCAGCCAAGATCGGACAGGGAGAAACATTCAGTACTTC
-	-	TRBV10-3	TRBJ1-2	CAISEGVYGYTF	TGTGCCATCAGTGAGGGGGTGTATGGCTACACCTTC
-	-	TRBV4-3	TRBJ1-1	CASSQDRSIRDTEAFF	TGCGCCAGCAGCCAAGATAGATCGATTAGGGACACTGAAGCTTTCTTT
-	TRBD1	TRBV9	TRBJ2-1	CASGGGTGGYNEQFF	TGTGCCAGCGGAGGGGGGACAGGGGGTTACAATGAGCAGTTCTTC
-	-	TRBV11-3	TRBJ2-1	CASSLGGSGDNEQFF	TGTGCCAGCAGCTTAGGGGGTAGCGGTGACAATGAGCAGTTCTTC
-	-	TRBV18	TRBJ1-3	CASSPGPGNTIYF	TGTGCCAGCTCACCAGGGCCTGGAAACACCATATATTTT
once	-	TRBV15	TRBJ1-6	CATSGAGGLNSPLHF	TGTGCCACCAGCGGGGCCGGGGGCTTAAATTCACCCCTCCACTTT
-	-	TRBV5-4	TRBJ1-2	CASSLASGSIDYGYTF	TGTGCCAGCAGCTTGGCCTCGGGAAGCATCGACTATGGCTACACCTTC
-	-	TRBV6-6	TRBJ1-2	CASSYSRPGAGDGYTF	TGTGCCAGCAGTTACTCGCGTCCGGGGGCCGGAGATGGCTACACCTTC
-	TRBD1	TRBV28	TRBJ1-5	CASSTGQGGGQPQHF	TGTGCCAGCAGTACCGGACAGGGCGGCGGTCAGCCCCAGCATTTT
-	TRBD1	TRBV7-2	TRBJ1-5	CASSPNDRDFNQPQHF	TGTGCCAGCAGCCCTAACGACAGGGACTTCAATCAGCCCCAGCATTTT
-	-	TRBV2	TRBJ2-3	CASKRETASTDTQYF	TGTGCCAGCAAGAGGGAGACTGCCAGCACAGATACGCAGTATTTT
-	TRBD1	TRBV6-5	TRBJ1-2	CASSDRTGVFYGYTF	TGTGCCAGCAGCGACCGGACAGGCGTATTCTATGGCTACACCTTC
-	TRBD1	TRBV24-1	TRBJ2-5	CATTPDRVSETQYF	TGTGCCACCACCCCAGACAGGGTAAGTGAGACCCAGTACTTC
-	TRBD1	TRBV24-1	TRBJ1-5	CATSDRGKVQPQHF	TGTGCCACCAGTGACAGGGGGAAGGTACAGCCCCAGCATTTT
once	-	TRBV6-1	TRBJ1-1	CASSEAWGRGFMNTEAFF	TGTGCCAGCAGTGAAGCGTGGGGCCGGGGCTTTATGAACACTGAAGCTTTCTTT